These T cell receptor beta chains were read from a single sample in a study of OX40 agonist ivuxolimab in advanced cancers. Assay: immunoSEQ multiplex PCR; the TCRdb copy retains only in-frame clones and omits some. Counted here are under 85,000 clones, 88% occurring once; the ten biggest clones make up 0.4% to 0.6%. The specimen comprised CD4+ or CD8+ T cells sorted from blood, sampled in a trial of the OX40 agonist ivuxolimab. The receptors come from an adult with an advanced solid tumor such as melanoma, head and neck, liver or kidney cancer. The conserved cysteine and the conserved F or W are not part of the CDR3 here. Each record gives: CDR3 length, J gene, V gene, CDR3 protein.

11 TRBJ1-1 TRBV5-1 ASSLGTFAEAF
11 TRBJ2-5 TRBV2 ASSARDRETQY
14 TRBJ2-1 TRBV5-3 ARSFKGTSSYNEQF
10 TRBJ2-7 TRBV10-2 ASKTSGYEQY
12 TRBJ2-3 TRBV11-2 ASRRQGAADTQY
14 TRBJ1-2 TRBV5-1 ASSTGTGMADYGYT
13 TRBJ2-7 TRBV6-5 ASSYSGQGAEEQY
11 TRBJ1-1 TRBV5-4 ASSLDPTDEAF
11 TRBJ1-5 TRBV6-1 ASSPPGPEAQH
12 TRBJ1-1 TRBV6-5 ASRGTGMNTEAF
17 TRBJ2-7 TRBV7-9 ASSSFRTGIQRGSYEQY